A single sample is the source of the 31 T cell receptor beta chains below, sequenced in a study of immune evolution from preneoplasia to lung adenocarcinoma (dated by TCRdb to the early 2020s). Libraries were made using the immunoSEQ multiplex PCR assay. The immuneACCESS repertoire file appears here via TCRdb, limited to in-frame rearrangements. These files lack a portion of the clones; in checked studies, under half of the deficit traces to unresolved V genes, and the cause of the others is not known. Present in this sample are about 21,000 clones, around 75% of which were seen just once. Of the sample, over 5% is held by the ten largest clones. The specimen sequenced was FFPE invasive lung adenocarcinoma tissue. According to the study, the label for this sample's cell subset or site signals: frankly invasive lung adenocarcinoma (ADC). Receptors originate from a person aged 55 to 75 with lung adenocarcinoma.

The rearrangement joins TRBV5-1 to TRBJ2-1; D might be TRBD2 (5 bases). The CDR3 totals 14 residues. V lost 0 bases, J lost 3 bases, and 7 bases lay in between. Germline values: CDR1 SGHRS, CDR2 YFSETQ. The CDR3 loop reads CASSLGSDYNEQFF. CDR3 DNA sequence: TGCGCCAGCAGCTTGGGTAGCGACTACAATGAGCAGTTCTTC.

This chain connects TRBV19 to TRBJ2-3; no clear D. Germline lookup yields CDR1 LNHDA and CDR2 SQIVND (reference sequence). The CDR3 sequence is 15 residues long. V was cut by 8 bases and J by 2 bases, with 17 bases left in between. The CDR3 bases are TGTGCCAGTTCGAACAAACACGGAAACACAGATACGCAGTATTTT. Its translation: CASSNKHGNTDTQYF. Supplemented by reference TRBV19 and TRBJ2-3, the full variable domain reads DGGITQSPKYLFRKEGQNVTLSCEQNLNHDAMYWYRQDPGQGLRLIYYSQIVNDFQKGDIAEGYSVSREKKESFPLTVTSAQKNPTAFYLCASSNKHGNTDTQYFGPGTRLTVL.

The J gene is TRBJ2-7, the V gene TRBV28; no clear D gene. Trimming removed 2 bases from V and 4 bases from J, with 3 bases in between. There are 11 residues in the CDR3. CDR1 is MDHEN, CDR2 SYDVKM, per germline. Written as DNA, the CDR3 is TGTGCCAGCAGTTTAGGATACGAGCAGTACTTC. This encodes CASSLGYEQYF.

The chain has TRBV13 and TRBJ2-1, with TRBD2 matching over 9 bases. Germline V gene sequence: CDR1 PRHDT, CDR2 FYEKMQ (reference sequence). J lost 0 bases, V lost 6 bases, and 21 bases had no gene match. The CDR3 is 21 residues long. The CDR3 reads CASSFLPRAWREGSSYNEQFF. CDR3 nucleotide sequence: TGTGCCAGCAGTTTTCTACCCAGGGCTTGGCGGGAGGGTAGCTCCTACAATGAGCAGTTCTTC.

The V and J genes are TRBV11-2 and TRBJ2-2; D is possibly TRBD2 (5 bases). V dropped 5 bases and J dropped 4 bases, with 14 bases sitting between them. Germline values: CDR1 SGHAT, CDR2 FQNNGV. This CDR3 spans 15 amino acids. The CDR3 reads CASSPTRPSTGELFF. CDR3 sequence (DNA): TGTGCCAGCAGCCCAACTAGACCAAGCACCGGGGAGCTGTTTTTT. Looking up the rest from reference TRBV11-2 and TRBJ2-2 gives the full variable domain: EAGVAQSPRYKIIEKRQSVAFWCNPISGHATLYWYQQILGQGPKLLIQFQNNGVVDDSQLPKDRFSAERLKGVDSTLKIQPAKLEDSAVYLCASSPTRPSTGELFFGEGSRLTVL.

This clone appeared a few times. The chain carries TRBV28 and TRBJ1-4; D not resolved. The germline CDR1 and CDR2 sequences are MDHEN and SYDVKM. V lost 5 bases and J 4 bases, leaving 23 bases between the germline ends. This CDR3 spans 18 amino acids. CDR3: CASSPSFSARRSNEKLFF. The CDR3 region has the DNA TGTGCCAGCAGTCCTTCATTCTCGGCTAGGCGGAGTAATGAAAAACTGTTTTTT.

The chain is built from TRBV29-1 and TRBJ2-1, with 9 bases that match TRBD2. The V and J ends lost 6 bases and 6 bases, in that order; junction bases with no gene match: 6. Germline V lookup: CDR1 SQVTM, CDR2 ANQGSEA. The CDR3 covers 13 residues. The DNA for the CDR3 is TGCAGCGTCGCCGGGACTAGCATCAATGAGCAGTTCTTC. Amino acids: CSVAGTSINEQFF.

The chain couples TRBV18 to TRBJ2-7; 8 nucleotides match TRBD1. The germline V gene has CDR1 KGHSH and CDR2 LQKENI. The CDR3 is made up of 14 amino acids. Germline trimming cut 3 bases from V and 2 bases from J; bases unmatched to any gene: 3. CDR3 residues: CASSPRDRTYEQYF. Here the CDR3 DNA reads TGTGCCAGCTCACCCCGGGACAGGACCTACGAGCAGTACTTC.

This clone qualifies as medium-sized. This chain links TRBV2 with TRBJ1-3; no reliable D call. V shed 7 bases and J shed 4 bases, with 11 bases lying between them. The CDR3 has 13 residues. The V gene's germline CDR1 is SNHLY and CDR2 FYNNEI. The CDR3 DNA reads TGTGCCAGCATGCAGGACTCGGGAAACACCATATATTTT. It codes for CASMQDSGNTIYF.

The gene calls are TRBV7-2 and TRBJ1-2, with 7 bases that match TRBD1. CDR3 length equals 13 residues. Germline values: CDR1 SGHTA, CDR2 FQGNSA. V was clipped by 1 base and J by 5 bases; unmatched bases: 1. The CDR3 DNA follows: TGTGCCAGCAGCTTAGAGGGGGCTTATGGCTACACCTTC. This codes for CASSLEGAYGYTF.

The chain employs TRBV6-6 and TRBJ2-7, with D tentatively TRBD2 (6 bases). The CDR3 is made up of 13 amino acids. With 6 bases removed from V and 0 bases from J, the gap between germline ends came to 9 bases. Germline CDR1 reads MNHNY; CDR2 reads SVGAGI (reference sequence). The CDR3 DNA follows: TGTGCCAGCAGCCAGGAGGGCTCCTACGAGCAGTACTTC. As protein: CASSQEGSYEQYF.

The V gene is TRBV18, the J gene TRBJ1-3; 9 nucleotides align to TRBD1. The CDR3 totals 16 residues. The J segment lost 0 bases and the V segment lost 4 bases, leaving 4 bases of the junction unmatched. The germline V gene encodes CDR1 KGHSH and CDR2 LQKENI. The CDR3 spells CASSRGTGTSGNTIYF. CDR3 DNA: TGTGCCAGCTCACGGGGGACAGGGACCTCTGGAAACACCATATATTTT.

With respect to this clone: A junction boundary mismatches the germline segment, possibly from a read error. This chain uses TRBV23-1 with TRBJ2-2; D not resolved. TRBV23-1 is designated an ORF whose function remains uncertain. The CDR3 runs to 16 residues. CDR3 in DNA: TGCGCCAGCAATCAATCAAGAAGGGTGGGCACCGGGGAGCTGTTTTTT. As protein: CASNQSRRVGTGELFF.

Only a few counts were recorded for this clone. The chain uses TRBV5-1 and TRBJ2-2, with D uncertain. V was cut by 4 bases and J by 0 bases, with 10 bases left in between. The CDR3 is 15 amino acids. CDR1 and CDR2 from the germline V gene are SGHRS and YFSETQ. The CDR3 sequence: CASSPLTSNTGELFF. CDR3 sequence (DNA): TGCGCCAGCAGCCCCCTCACTTCGAACACCGGGGAGCTGTTTTTT.

The chain employs TRBV30 and TRBJ2-3, with 12 bases matching TRBD2. This CDR3 has 15 residues. After removal of 0 bases from V and 6 bases from J, the junction contained 4 bases not matched to a gene. Germline V gives CDR1 GTSNPN, CDR2 SVGIG (reference sequence). The CDR3 DNA reads TGTGCCTGGAGTGTACTAGCGGGAGGTTCCGATACGCAGTATTTT. Translating it yields CAWSVLAGGSDTQYF.

V gene TRBV30 combines with J gene TRBJ2-5, with TRBD1 matching 8 bases. The J segment lost 5 bases and the V segment lost 3 bases, leaving 5 bases of the junction unmatched. The CDR3 is made up of 13 amino acids. Germline V lookup: CDR1 GTSNPN, CDR2 SVGIG (reference sequence). The CDR3 here is CAWSRGRRETQYF. DNA of the CDR3: TGTGCCTGGAGCAGGGGGCGCAGGGAGACCCAGTACTTC.

V gene TRBV28 combines with J gene TRBJ1-1; the D is unclear. Germline assignment: CDR1 MDHEN and CDR2 SYDVKM. The V and J ends lost 6 bases and 10 bases respectively, with 15 bases between them. The CDR3 sequence is 12 residues long. The CDR3 DNA reads TGTGCCAGCAGACCCCAAGGAGGTGGAGCTTTCTTT. This sequence encodes CASRPQGGGAFF.

This chain joins TRBV15 and TRBJ2-1; no clear D gene. The germline V gene encodes CDR1 LNHNV and CDR2 YYDKDF (reference sequence). The CDR3 has 17 amino acids. Trimming removed 0 bases at V and 0 bases at J, with 12 bases between. The CDR3 region has the DNA TGTGCCACCAGCAGAGATCGGGCCTTTAGCTCCTACAATGAGCAGTTCTTC. Translated: CATSRDRAFSSYNEQFF.

This chain links TRBV20-1 with TRBJ2-1; the D is unclear. V shed 3 bases and J shed 6 bases, with 6 bases lying between them. This CDR3 comprises 11 residues. The germline gives CDR1 DFQATT, CDR2 SNEGSKA (reference sequence). CDR3 region: CSASRSNEQFF. The DNA of the CDR3 is TGCAGTGCTAGCCGATCCAATGAGCAGTTCTTC.

This chain links TRBV2 with TRBJ2-3; possibly TRBD2 for D (5 bases). The V end was cut by 1 base, the J end by 14 bases, with 16 bases between. Germline V gene data show CDR1 as SNHLY and CDR2 as FYNNEI. The CDR3 is 13 amino acids. CDR3 DNA sequence: TGTGCCAGCAGTGAAGTGGAGGCGGCTAGCTCGTATTTT. It is translated as CASSEVEAASSYF.

The gene calls are TRBV5-4 and TRBJ1-2, with D possibly TRBD1 on 5 matching bases. Trimming removed 7 bases from V and 4 bases from J, with 11 bases in between. The CDR3 runs to 12 residues. Looked up from germline, CDR1 is SGHNT and CDR2 is YYREEE (reference sequence). CDR3 sequence (DNA): TGTGCCAGCCAGCAGGGATCCTATGGCTACACCTTC. Protein sequence: CASQQGSYGYTF.

This chain uses TRBV5-1 with TRBJ2-7, with D possibly being TRBD1 (5 bases). The germline V gene has CDR1 SGHRS and CDR2 YFSETQ. Trimming stripped 4 bases from V and 7 bases from J, with 15 bases between. The CDR3 runs 13 residues. The CDR3 is CASSRRTGEEQYF. The CDR3 DNA is TGCGCCAGCAGCCGACGCACAGGTGAGGAGCAGTACTTC.

This chain connects TRBV11-2 to TRBJ1-1; no definite D call. Germline V gene sequence: CDR1 SGHAT, CDR2 FQNNGV. CDR3 size: 13 residues. Trimming cost V 3 bases and J 3 bases, with 8 bases left between them. This chain's CDR3 is CASSFKRDTEAFF. CDR3 sequence (DNA): TGTGCCAGCAGCTTCAAGAGGGACACTGAAGCTTTCTTT.

The genes are TRBV6-1 and TRBJ1-1; D perhaps matches TRBD1 (5 bases). Trimming shortened V by 7 bases and J by 0 bases, and 15 bases separated the two germline ends. Germline-derived CDR1 and CDR2 are MNHNS and SASEGT. The CDR3 length is 15 residues. Written as DNA, the CDR3 is TGTGCCAGCAACCGGGACTCCAGAATGAACACTGAAGCTTTCTTT. Protein product: CASNRDSRMNTEAFF.

The chain couples TRBV6-6 to TRBJ2-2; no firm D call. This CDR3 has 15 residues. Germline lookup yields CDR1 MNHNY and CDR2 SVGAGI (reference sequence). V shed 2 bases and J shed 0 bases, with 7 bases lying between them. CDR3: CASSYVGSNTGELFF. CDR3 coding DNA: TGTGCCAGCAGTTACGTTGGATCGAACACCGGGGAGCTGTTTTTT.

The chain uses TRBV27 and TRBJ2-3; 11 bases match TRBD2. The V and J ends lost 5 bases and 0 bases, in that order; junction bases with no gene match: 25. CDR1 is MNHEY, CDR2 SMNVEV, per germline (reference sequence). The CDR3 length is 23 residues. CDR3 in amino acids: CASSLRPPSSGTSGTSSTDTQYF. DNA for the CDR3: TGTGCCAGCAGTCTAAGGCCCCCCTCATCCGGGACTAGCGGTACCTCTAGCACAGATACGCAGTATTTT.

The genes are TRBV18 and TRBJ2-1, with TRBD1 identical over 8 bases. Losses at the gene ends were 4 bases for V and 5 bases for J; bases not matched to a gene: 7. The CDR3 extends over 15 amino acids. The V gene's germline CDR1 is KGHSH and CDR2 LQKENI. CDR3 sequence (DNA): TGTGCCAGCTCACGTACCGGGACAGGCGACAATGAGCAGTTCTTC. It specifies CASSRTGTGDNEQFF.

This chain links TRBV18 with TRBJ1-1; TRBD1 is a possible D gene (5 bases). Germline V lookup: CDR1 KGHSH, CDR2 LQKENI. Trimming stripped 5 bases from V and 3 bases from J, with 10 bases between. This CDR3 spans 13 amino acids. Here the CDR3 DNA reads TGTGCCAGCTCAACCGGGACCTACACTGAAGCTTTCTTT. Its protein is CASSTGTYTEAFF. Looking up the rest from reference TRBV18 and TRBJ1-1 gives the full variable domain: NAGVMQNPRHLVRRRGQEARLRCSPMKGHSHVYWYRQLPEEGLKFMVYLQKENIIDESGMPKERFSAEFPKEGPSILRIQQVVRGDSAAYFCASSTGTYTEAFFGQGTRLTVV.

This clone was counted between two and nine times. The chain joins TRBV5-4 to TRBJ2-1; TRBD1 matches 9 bases. The germline CDR1 and CDR2 sequences are SGHNT and YYREEE (reference sequence). This CDR3 region has 17 residues. V dropped 4 bases and J dropped 5; count of bases not matched to a gene: 13. The CDR3 protein is CASSPLSGTGNHNEQFF. The CDR3 DNA reads as TGTGCCAGCAGCCCACTATCCGGGACAGGGAACCACAATGAGCAGTTCTTC.

The chain joins TRBV6-1 to TRBJ2-7; maybe TRBD1 (6 bases). Germline values: CDR1 MNHNS, CDR2 SASEGT. V was trimmed by 1 base and J by 3 bases, leaving 10 bases between them. The CDR3 is made up of 14 amino acids. The chain's CDR3 is CASSEGIGGYEQYF. CDR3 in DNA: TGTGCCAGCAGTGAAGGGATAGGGGGCTACGAGCAGTACTTC.

This chain joins TRBV5-6 and TRBJ2-5; D is unresolved. This CDR3 comprises 14 residues. Trimming removed 0 bases from V and 4 bases from J, with 10 bases in between. Germline V lookup: CDR1 SGHDT, CDR2 YYEEEE. The CDR3 loop reads CASSLVSTRETQYF. In DNA, the CDR3 is TGTGCCAGCAGCTTGGTTTCCACGCGAGAGACCCAGTACTTC.